This TCR beta chain was found in a study of human T cells and chemical hapten exposure. Indicated time point: pre-sensitization, week 0. Treatment: therapeutic diphenylcyclopropenone sensitization with weekly scalp DPC. Alopecia patients between 18 and 70 years old and suitable for DPC were used as donors. Via MiXCR, TCRdb re-called the RACE reads, giving one row per CDR3 protein. The data show about 260,000 distinct CDR3 sequences, 7.5% to 9% seen once. V lost 8 bases and J lost 2, with 9 bases in between. Germline V gene lookup returns CDR1 ENHRY and CDR2 SYGVKD. The CDR3 runs 13 residues. The sequence was obtained from a woman in her thirties or forties with alopecia areata. Some clones in this sample may be carry-over from other donors' samples. The chain employs TRBV10-3 and TRBJ2-2; the D gene is possibly TRBD1 (6 bases). Sequences were derived from whole blood, sampled in connection with sensitization to the hapten diphenylcyclopropenone (DPC). CDR3 sequence (DNA): TGTGCCATCGGGGACATAAACACCGGGGAGCTGTTTTTT. Translating gives CAIGDINTGELFF.